This T cell receptor beta chain appears in the sequencing data of a study of T cell repertoires in cytomegalovirus infection. Study summary: A matching HLA type, together with CMV infection, was signaled by public TCR beta signatures.

The study's findings and limits: Across the ex vivo response, the dominant clonotypes were HLA-C-restricted CMV-specific TCR beta clonotypes. Of the TCR beta families, the public ones yielded a cumulative frequency that identified carriers of CMV plus the relevant HLA.

This clonotype was seen repeatedly, ten times or more. The antigen is not known. TCRdb processed the reads anew with MiXCR; each CDR3 protein has one entry. The table shows 200,000 or so distinct CDR3 sequences, with roughly 19% occurring only once. Looked up from germline, CDR1 is MDHEN and CDR2 is SYDVKM. Trimming pared 5 bases from V and 3 bases from J, leaving 14 bases between. There are 14 residues in the CDR3. This clonotype was sampled from a human donor in good health (CMV status not recorded). Some clones in this sample may be carry-over from other donors' samples. This sequence joins TRBV28 and TRBJ2-7; D might be TRBD1 or TRBD2, each matching 7 bases. The source material was PBMCs. In DNA form, the CDR3 reads TGTGCCAGCAGTGAATCCAGGGGGGGCTACGAGCAGTACTTC. It encodes CASSESRGGYEQYF.